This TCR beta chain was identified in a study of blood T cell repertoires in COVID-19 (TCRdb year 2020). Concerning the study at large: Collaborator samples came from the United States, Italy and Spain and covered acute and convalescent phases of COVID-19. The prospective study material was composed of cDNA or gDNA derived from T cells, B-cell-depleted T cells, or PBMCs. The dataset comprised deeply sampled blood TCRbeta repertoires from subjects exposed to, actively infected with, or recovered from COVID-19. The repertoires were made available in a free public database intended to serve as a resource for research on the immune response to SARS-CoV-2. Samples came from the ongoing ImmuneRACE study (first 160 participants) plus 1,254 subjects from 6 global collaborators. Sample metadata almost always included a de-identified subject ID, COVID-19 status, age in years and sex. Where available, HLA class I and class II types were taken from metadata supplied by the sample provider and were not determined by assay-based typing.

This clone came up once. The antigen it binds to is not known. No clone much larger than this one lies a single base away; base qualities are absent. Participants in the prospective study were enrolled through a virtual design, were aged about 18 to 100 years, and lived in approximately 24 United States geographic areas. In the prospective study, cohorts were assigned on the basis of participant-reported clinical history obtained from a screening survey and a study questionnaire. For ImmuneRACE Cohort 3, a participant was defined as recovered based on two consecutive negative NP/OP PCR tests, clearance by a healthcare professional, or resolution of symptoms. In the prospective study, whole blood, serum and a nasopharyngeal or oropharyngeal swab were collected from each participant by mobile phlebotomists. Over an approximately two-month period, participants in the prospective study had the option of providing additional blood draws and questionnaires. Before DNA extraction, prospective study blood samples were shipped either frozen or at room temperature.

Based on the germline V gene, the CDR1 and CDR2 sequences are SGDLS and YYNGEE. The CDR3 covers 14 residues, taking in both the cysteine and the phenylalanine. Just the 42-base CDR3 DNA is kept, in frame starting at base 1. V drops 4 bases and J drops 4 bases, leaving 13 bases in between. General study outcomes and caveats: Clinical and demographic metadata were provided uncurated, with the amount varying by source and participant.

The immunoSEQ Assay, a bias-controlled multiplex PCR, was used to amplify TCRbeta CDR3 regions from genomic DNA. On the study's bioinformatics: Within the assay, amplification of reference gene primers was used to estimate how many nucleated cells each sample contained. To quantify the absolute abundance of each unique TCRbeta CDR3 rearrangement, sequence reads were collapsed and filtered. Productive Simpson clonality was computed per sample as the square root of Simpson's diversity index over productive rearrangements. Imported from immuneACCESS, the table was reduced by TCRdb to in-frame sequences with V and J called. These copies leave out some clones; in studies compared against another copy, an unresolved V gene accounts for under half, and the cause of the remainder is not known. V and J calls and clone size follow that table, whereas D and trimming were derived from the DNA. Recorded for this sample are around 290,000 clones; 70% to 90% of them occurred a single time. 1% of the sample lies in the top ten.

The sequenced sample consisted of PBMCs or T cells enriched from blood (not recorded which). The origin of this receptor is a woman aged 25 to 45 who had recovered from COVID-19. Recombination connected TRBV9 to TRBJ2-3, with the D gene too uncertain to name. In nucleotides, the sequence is TGTGCCAGCAGCCCCCAGTGGTCCGCAGATACGCAGTATTTT. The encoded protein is CASSPQWSADTQYF.